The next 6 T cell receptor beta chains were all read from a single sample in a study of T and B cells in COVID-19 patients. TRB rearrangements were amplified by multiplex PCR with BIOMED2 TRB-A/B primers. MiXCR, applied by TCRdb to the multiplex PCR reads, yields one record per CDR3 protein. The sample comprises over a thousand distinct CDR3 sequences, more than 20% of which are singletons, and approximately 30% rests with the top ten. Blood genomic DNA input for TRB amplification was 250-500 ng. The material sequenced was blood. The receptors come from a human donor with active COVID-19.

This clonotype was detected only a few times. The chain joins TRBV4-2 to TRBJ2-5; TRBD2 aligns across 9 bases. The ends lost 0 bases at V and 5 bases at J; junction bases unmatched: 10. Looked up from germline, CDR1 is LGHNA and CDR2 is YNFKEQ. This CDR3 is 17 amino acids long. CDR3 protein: CASSQDYTRGGLETQYF. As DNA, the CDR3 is TGTGCCAGCAGCCAAGATTATACGCGGGGGGGCCTGGAGACCCAGTACTTC.

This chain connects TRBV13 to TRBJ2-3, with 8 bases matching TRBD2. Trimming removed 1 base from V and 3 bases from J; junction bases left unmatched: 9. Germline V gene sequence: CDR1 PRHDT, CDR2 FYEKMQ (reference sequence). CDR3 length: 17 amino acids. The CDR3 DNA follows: TGTGCCAGCAGCTTAGAGGGGGTAGTAGCGGGGACAGATACGCAGTATTTT. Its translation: CASSLEGVVAGTDTQYF.

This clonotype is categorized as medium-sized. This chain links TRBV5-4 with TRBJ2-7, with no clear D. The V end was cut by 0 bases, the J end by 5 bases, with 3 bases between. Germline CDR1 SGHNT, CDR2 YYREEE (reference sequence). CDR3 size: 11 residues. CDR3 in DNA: TGTGCCAGCAGCTTGGGAAACGAGCAGTACTTC. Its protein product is CASSLGNEQYF. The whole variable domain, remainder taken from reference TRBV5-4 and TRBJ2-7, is ETGVTQSPTHLIKTRGQQVTLRCSSQSGHNTVSWYQQALGQGPQFIFQYYREEENGRGNFPPRFSGLQFPNYSSELNVNALELDDSALYLCASSLGNEQYFGPGTRLTVT.

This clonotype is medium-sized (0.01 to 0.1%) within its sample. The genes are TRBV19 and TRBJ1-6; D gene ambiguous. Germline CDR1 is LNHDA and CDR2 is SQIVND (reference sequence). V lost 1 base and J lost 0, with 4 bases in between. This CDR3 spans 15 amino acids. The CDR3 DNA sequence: TGTGCCAGTAGTATAGGCCACTCCTATAATTCACCCCTCCACTTT. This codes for CASSIGHSYNSPLHF.

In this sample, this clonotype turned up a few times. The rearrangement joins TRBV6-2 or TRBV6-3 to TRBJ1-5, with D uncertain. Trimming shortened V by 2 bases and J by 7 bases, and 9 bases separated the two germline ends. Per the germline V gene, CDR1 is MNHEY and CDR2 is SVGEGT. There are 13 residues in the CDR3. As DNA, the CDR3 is TGTGCCAGCAGTTACGGGTTGGGGCAGCCCCAGCATTTT. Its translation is CASSYGLGQPQHF.

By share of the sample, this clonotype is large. CDR3 bases: TGTGCCAGTAGTATACGTCTCGGAGATACGCAGTATTTT. This translates into CASSIRLGDTQYF. V usage is TRBV19 and J usage is TRBJ2-3, with no clear D. This CDR3 spans 13 amino acids. Germline lookup yields CDR1 LNHDA and CDR2 SQIVND (reference sequence). V lost 2 bases to trimming and J lost 5 bases, with 8 bases between them.